The sequence of this TCR beta chain was determined in a study of blood T cell repertoires in COVID-19 (TCRdb year 2020). About the investigation overall: Samples from collaborators originated in the United States, Italy and Spain and spanned both the acute and convalescent phases of COVID-19. Subjects who had been exposed to COVID-19, were actively infected with it, or had recovered from it provided the deeply sampled blood TCRbeta repertoires that made up the dataset. The repertoires were made available in a free public database intended to serve as a resource for research on the immune response to SARS-CoV-2. Where available, HLA class I and class II types were obtained from metadata supplied by the sample provider rather than from assay-based typing. The prospective study material was composed of cDNA or gDNA derived from T cells, B-cell-depleted T cells, or PBMCs. The sample metadata nearly always contained a de-identified subject ID, COVID-19 status, age in years and sex. Samples were obtained from the ongoing ImmuneRACE study (first 160 participants) and from 1,000 to 1,500 subjects provided by 6 global collaborators.

The V end gives up 7 bases and the J end 5 bases, leaving 12 bases in the junction not matched to a gene. From a lookup of the germline V gene (reference sequence), CDR1 and CDR2 are LNHDA and SQIVND. From the cysteine up to the phenylalanine, the CDR3 has a length of 16 residues. Here the CDR3 DNA is all that survives: 48 bases in frame from base 1. Collaborating institutions collected whole blood in K2EDTA tubes following their own protocols. For TCRbeta analysis, collaborator samples were shipped as frozen whole blood, as isolated PBMCs, or as DNA extracted from either sample type. TCRbeta CDR3 regions were amplified from genomic DNA by means of the immunoSEQ Assay, a bias-controlled multiplex PCR. In the authors' own workflow: Within the assay, amplification of reference gene primers was used to estimate how many nucleated cells each sample contained. To quantify the absolute abundance of each unique TCRbeta CDR3 rearrangement, sequence reads were collapsed and filtered. For each sample, productive Simpson clonality was calculated by taking the square root of Simpson's diversity index across productive rearrangements. As stored in TCRdb, this immuneACCESS dataset retains in-frame rearrangements with V and J assigned. A fraction of the clones does not appear; measured against another copy, unresolved V genes explain less than half of the discrepancy, and the remainder lacks a known reason. The V and J calls and clone size are taken from that table; D and trimming were inferred from the DNA. In this sample the table shows roughly 59,000 clones, about 78% of which occur a single time. In total, the top ten clones hold approximately 12% of the sample.

Regarding this clone: Its antigen remains unidentified. No base-level quality is on record; no much larger clone is a single base apart.

On the study overall, not on this receptor specifically: How much clinical and demographic metadata was included differed by source and by participant, and the metadata was provided uncurated.

This chain is built from TRBV19 and TRBJ1-5, and TRBD1 aligns with 9 junction nucleotides. This receptor was identified in a man older than 75 with acute or convalescent COVID-19. The sample comprised peripheral blood. The DNA sequence is TGTGCCAGTACCCCAACGGACAGGGGTAACTATCAGCCCCAGCATTTT. Its coded protein is CASTPTDRGNYQPQHF. With the portions outside the CDR3 filled from the reference TRBV19 and TRBJ1-5 genes, the complete variable region becomes DGGITQSPKYLFRKEGQNVTLSCEQNLNHDAMYWYRQDPGQGLRLIYYSQIVNDFQKGDIAEGYSVSREKKESFPLTVTSAQKNPTAFYLCASTPTDRGNYQPQHFGDGTRLSIL.